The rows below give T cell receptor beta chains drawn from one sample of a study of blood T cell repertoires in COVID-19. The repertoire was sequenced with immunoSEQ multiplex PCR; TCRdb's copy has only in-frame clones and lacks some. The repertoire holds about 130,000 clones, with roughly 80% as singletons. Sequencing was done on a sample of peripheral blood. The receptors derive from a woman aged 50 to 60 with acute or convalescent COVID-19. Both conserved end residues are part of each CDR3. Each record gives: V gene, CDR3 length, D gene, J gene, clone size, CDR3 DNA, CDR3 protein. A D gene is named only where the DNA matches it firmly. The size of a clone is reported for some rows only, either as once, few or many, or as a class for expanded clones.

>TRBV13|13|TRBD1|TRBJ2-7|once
TGTGCCAGCAGCTCGAACAGGGGGCGCGGGCAGTACTTC
CASSSNRGRGQYF
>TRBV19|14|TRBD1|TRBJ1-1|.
TGTGCCAGTAGCATACAGGGGGGTGACACTGAAGCTTTCTTT
CASSIQGGDTEAFF
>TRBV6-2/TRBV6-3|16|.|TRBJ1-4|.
TGTGCCAGCAGTTACTCGATGGGGGCGAATAATGAAAAACTGTTTTTT
CASSYSMGANNEKLFF
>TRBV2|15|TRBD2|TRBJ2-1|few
TGTGCCAGCAGCCCTCTAGCGGGGGTCATAAATGAGCAGTTCTTC
CASSPLAGVINEQFF
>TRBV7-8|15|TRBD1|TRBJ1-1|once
TGTGCCAGCAGCCAGGGGGCCCGGAGCGACACTGAAGCTTTCTTT
CASSQGARSDTEAFF
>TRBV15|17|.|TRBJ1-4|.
TGTGCCACCAGCAGCTTGGACATAGAAACAACTAATGAAAAACTGTTTTTT
CATSSLDIETTNEKLFF
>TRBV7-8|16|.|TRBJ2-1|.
TGTGCCAGCAGCGGAGCGGGCAGGCCTTCCTACAATGAGCAGTTCTTC
CASSGAGRPSYNEQFF
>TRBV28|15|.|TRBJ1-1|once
TGTGCCAGCTCAACCGAGGGTGCGGGTTCGACTGAAGCTTTCTTT
CASSTEGAGSTEAFF
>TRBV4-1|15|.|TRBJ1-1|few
TGCGCCAGCAGCCAGGCCCCGGCAGGTAACACTGAAGCTTTCTTT
CASSQAPAGNTEAFF
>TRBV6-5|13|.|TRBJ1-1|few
TGTGCCAGCAGTCATACAGAGAACACTGAAGCTTTCTTT
CASSHTENTEAFF
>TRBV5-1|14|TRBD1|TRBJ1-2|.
TGCGCCAGCAGCTTGGGGACAGGGAGCTATGGCTACACCTTC
CASSLGTGSYGYTF
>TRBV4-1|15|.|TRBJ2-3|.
TGCGCCAGCAGCCAAGAATTCGGGGACACAGATACGCAGTATTTT
CASSQEFGDTDTQYF
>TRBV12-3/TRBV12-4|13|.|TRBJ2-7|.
TGTGCCAGCAGTTTCCGGGGATCCTACGAGCAGTACTTC
CASSFRGSYEQYF
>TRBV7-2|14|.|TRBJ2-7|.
TGTGCCAGCAGCTACGACGCAGGGCCCTACGAGCAGTACTTC
CASSYDAGPYEQYF
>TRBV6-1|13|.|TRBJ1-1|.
TGTGCCAGCAGTGAAGCCCCTTGGACACAGGCTTTCTTT
CASSEAPWTQAFF
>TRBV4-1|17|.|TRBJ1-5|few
TGCGCCAGCAGCCCCCGGGCCTCGGGGGTAGGCAATCAGCCCCAGCATTTT
CASSPRASGVGNQPQHF
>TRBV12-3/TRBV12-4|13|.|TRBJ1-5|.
TGTGCCAGCACCAGGGATGGCAATCAGCCCCAGCATTTT
CASTRDGNQPQHF
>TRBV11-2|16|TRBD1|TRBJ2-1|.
TGTGCCAGCAGCTGGTCAGGGGGTAACTCCTACAATGAGCAGTTCTTC
CASSWSGGNSYNEQFF
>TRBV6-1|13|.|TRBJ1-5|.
TGTGCCAGCAGTGAAAACAGGGAACAGCCCCAGCATTTT
CASSENREQPQHF
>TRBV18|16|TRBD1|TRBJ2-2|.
TGTGCCAGCCACCCCCCCGGACAGGGGAGGACCGGGGAGCTGTTTTTT
CASHPPGQGRTGELFF
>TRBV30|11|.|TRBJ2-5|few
TGTGCCTGGATACAACCGTCTACCCAGTACTTC
CAWIQPSTQYF
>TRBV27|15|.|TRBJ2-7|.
TGTGCCAGCAGGTTTTTAGGGGTAGACAGATACGAGCAGTACTTC
CASRFLGVDRYEQYF